This entry is about one TCR beta chain. Its antigen is unknown. This entry comes from a study of shared clonotypes between healthy human individuals. This CDR3 region has 16 residues. Germline values: CDR1 SGHRS, CDR2 YFSETQ. V lost 3 bases and J lost 7; bases outside the gene matches: 4. Study-level findings and limits: Naive subsets generally had larger estimated richness than memory subsets.

TCRdb's copy holds only in-frame clones and misses some; the assay was immunoSEQ multiplex PCR. The sample has about 2.4 million clones, 93% seen once; the top ten hold around 0.4%. Material for sequencing was naive CD4+ T cells from PBMCs. The subset here: CD45RA+ positively selected. V gene TRBV5-1 combines with J gene TRBJ2-1; 16 positions match TRBD2. The sequence came from a man between 18 and 29 years old in good health. Some clones in this sample may be carry-over from other donors' samples. The CDR3 sequence is CASSWGTSGRVNEQFF. CDR3 DNA: TGCGCCAGCAGCTGGGGGACTAGCGGGAGGGTGAATGAGCAGTTCTTC. The whole variable domain, remainder taken from reference TRBV5-1 and TRBJ2-1, is KAGVTQTPRYLIKTRGQQVTLSCSPISGHRSVSWYQQTPGQGLQFLFEYFSETQRNKGNFPGRFSGRQFSNSRSEMNVSTLELGDSALYLCASSWGTSGRVNEQFFGPGTRLTVL.